Listed here is a single TCR beta chain. At one boundary the junction diverges from the germline segment, which might be a read error. Per the study methods: Amplification of reference gene primers was used by the study to estimate nucleated cell counts. Profiled with immunoSEQ multiplex PCR; TCRdb holds only in-frame clones, not every one. The V and J calls and clone size were taken over from that table, and D and trimming were inferred from the DNA. The repertoire holds more than 90,000 clones, with approximately 90% as singletons. The data are from a study of blood T cell repertoires in COVID-19. Enrolled during active infection, Seattle patients were then followed longitudinally. The CDR3 is made up of 15 amino acids. Germline V gene data show CDR1 as KGHSH and CDR2 as LQKENI.

Input material: peripheral blood. The gene calls are TRBV18 and TRBJ2-5; possible D gene TRBD1, 6 bases. This TCR was sampled from a woman aged 60-75 years with COVID-19, enrolled during active disease. CDR3 in amino acids: CASSPNNREQGTQYF. CDR3 in DNA: TGTGCCAGCTCGCCGAATAACAGGGAGCAAGGGACCCAGTACTTC.